Sequencing of this TCR beta chain was carried out in a study of long-term antiretroviral therapy in people with HIV. The CDR3 loop spans 16 amino acids. The junction had 3 bases not matched to a gene; V was cut back by 0 bases and J by 2 bases. Per germline, CDR1 KGHSH and CDR2 LQKENI. The assay used was immunoSEQ (version v3.0), run at survey level. The protocol was immunoSEQ multiplex PCR, while the TCRdb copy is restricted to in-frame clones and leaves out a portion. The sample includes about 21,000 clones, roughly 84% of them seen just once. The TCR comes from a man aged 45-60 years with HIV. This chain links TRBV18 with TRBJ2-1, with TRBD1 identical over 8 bases. This specimen was unsorted PBMCs, taken at the start of antiretroviral therapy. The CDR3 protein is CASSPPDRVTYNEQFF. In DNA form, the CDR3 reads TGTGCCAGCTCACCACCGGACAGGGTCACCTACAATGAGCAGTTCTTC. The full variable domain, rest sourced from reference TRBV18 and TRBJ2-1, is NAGVMQNPRHLVRRRGQEARLRCSPMKGHSHVYWYRQLPEEGLKFMVYLQKENIIDESGMPKERFSAEFPKEGPSILRIQQVVRGDSAAYFCASSPPDRVTYNEQFFGPGTRLTVL.